A single sample gave rise to the 18 T cell receptor beta chains below, sequenced in a study of cytotoxic CD8 clonotypes in ibrutinib-treated CLL. Clones were read by immunoSEQ multiplex PCR, and TCRdb kept only the in-frame ones, dropping some. The data show 140,000 to 150,000 clones, roughly 76% seen once. Here the sequenced sample was PBMCs, taken after 24 months of ibrutinib treatment. These receptors came from a human donor with chronic lymphocytic leukemia.

The chain couples TRBV2 to TRBJ2-2; tentative D call: TRBD2 (6 bases). The CDR3 is 13 residues long. With 6 bases removed from V and 4 bases from J, the gap between germline ends came to 9 bases. Per germline, CDR1 SNHLY and CDR2 FYNNEI. The DNA for the CDR3 is TGTGCCAGCAGCTGGAGGGCCACCGGGGAGCTGTTTTTT. Translation gives CASSWRATGELFF.

This rearrangement joins TRBV27 to TRBJ1-2; TRBD1 is a possible D gene (5 bases). The V end lost 8 bases, the J end lost 8 bases, and 24 bases lay between the germline ends. This CDR3 region has 15 residues. Germline loops: CDR1 MNHEY, CDR2 SMNVEV (reference sequence). This chain's CDR3 is CASALRRGTGEGYTF. The CDR3 nucleotides are TGTGCCAGCGCCCTAAGGCGCGGGACGGGGGAGGGCTACACCTTC.

The V and J genes are TRBV29-1 and TRBJ2-7; TRBD2 matches at 8 bases. Germline values: CDR1 SQVTM, CDR2 ANQGSEA. The CDR3 consists of 13 residues. The J segment lost 5 bases and the V segment lost 6 bases, leaving 9 bases of the junction unmatched. The CDR3 nucleotides are TGCAGCGTCGGGGGGGGCCCCTGGAACGAGCAGTACTTC. It encodes CSVGGGPWNEQYF.

This clone was detected many times. The chain has TRBV2 and TRBJ2-2, with 8 bases fitting TRBD1. The CDR3 totals 16 residues. Germline trimming cut 6 bases from V and 6 bases from J; bases unmatched to any gene: 12. CDR1 SNHLY and CDR2 FYNNEI come from the germline V gene. The CDR3 DNA sequence: TGTGCCAGCAGAGAACAACTCCGGACAGGGTCCGGGGAGCTGTTTTTT. Translation gives CASREQLRTGSGELFF.

As to this clone: Other DNA variants within this sample encode the same CDR3. The J gene is TRBJ1-5, the V gene TRBV27, with no clear D. The V gene's germline CDR1 is MNHEY and CDR2 SMNVEV (reference sequence). The V and J ends lost 3 bases and 2 bases respectively, with 11 bases between them. This CDR3 is built from 15 residues. The CDR3 sequence: CASSFGGSGNQPQHF. The CDR3 coding sequence is TGTGCCAGCAGTTTTGGAGGGTCCGGCAATCAGCCCCAGCATTTT.

This rearrangement joins TRBV5-1 to TRBJ1-2, with 12 bases matching TRBD1. Per germline, CDR1 SGHRS and CDR2 YFSETQ. The V gene end was trimmed by 0 bases and the J gene end by 3 bases; junction bases not matched to a gene: 3. The CDR3 is 16 residues long. The CDR3 spells CASSLVGTGGDYGYTF. Written as DNA, the CDR3 is TGCGCCAGCAGCTTGGTGGGGACAGGGGGCGACTATGGCTACACCTTC.

The chain employs TRBV28 and TRBJ2-4; TRBD1 is a possible D gene (6 bases). The ends were cut back, 7 bases at V and 0 bases at J, with 16 bases in the middle. Germline V gives CDR1 MDHEN, CDR2 SYDVKM. There are 16 residues in the CDR3. The CDR3 DNA is TGTGCCAGCAATCCCCCAGGGGCACTAGCCAAAAACATTCAGTACTTC. Its translation: CASNPPGALAKNIQYF.

This clone came up a few times. This sequence joins TRBV20-1 and TRBJ1-4; no reliable D call. CDR1 is DFQATT and CDR2 is SNEGSKA in the germline V gene (reference sequence). Trimming cost V 0 bases and J 11 bases, with 7 bases left between them. The CDR3 spans 11 residues. Written as DNA, the CDR3 is TGCAGTGCTAGAGATCACGGGAAACTGTTTTTT. This encodes CSARDHGKLFF.

The J gene is TRBJ2-7, the V gene TRBV28; possible D gene TRBD1, 6 bases. The CDR3 sequence is 13 residues long. The V and J ends lost 5 bases and 2 bases respectively, with 10 bases between them. CDR1 and CDR2 from the germline V gene are MDHEN and SYDVKM. The CDR3 DNA reads as TGTGCCAGCAGTCGGACAGTGCCCTACGAGCAGTACTTC. It is translated as CASSRTVPYEQYF.

In this sample, this clone turned up a few times. V gene TRBV2 combines with J gene TRBJ1-5; 8 bases line up with TRBD1. Germline CDR1 reads SNHLY; CDR2 reads FYNNEI. The CDR3 totals 13 residues. The V gene end was trimmed by 11 bases and the J gene end by 6 bases; junction bases not matched to a gene: 9. DNA of the CDR3: TGTGCCGGGCGGACAGGGATTGGTCAGCCCCAGCATTTT. This codes for CAGRTGIGQPQHF.

The chain couples TRBV9 to TRBJ2-2; either TRBD1 or TRBD2 may fit D (5 bases each). Trimming left V 2 bases short and J 11 bases short, with 13 bases between. The CDR3 is made up of 13 amino acids. CDR1 and CDR2 (germline): SGDLS, YYNGEE. CDR3 DNA sequence: TGTGCCAGCAGCGTCGGGACGCCACGAGAGCTGTTTTTT. This translates into CASSVGTPRELFF. Filled out from reference TRBV9 and TRBJ2-2, the complete variable domain reads DSGVTQTPKHLITATGQRVTLRCSPRSGDLSVYWYQQSLDQGLQFLIQYYNGEERAKGNILERFSAQQFPDLHSELNLSSLELGDSALYFCASSVGTPRELFFGEGSRLTVL.

This chain connects TRBV4-3 to TRBJ1-2; D perhaps matches TRBD1 (5 bases). Germline-derived CDR1 and CDR2 are LGHNA and YSLEER. This CDR3 is 14 amino acids long. V was trimmed by 0 bases and J by 7 bases, leaving 12 bases between them. This chain's CDR3 is CASSQEWTIPGYTF. The CDR3 DNA reads TGCGCCAGCAGCCAAGAGTGGACAATACCTGGCTACACCTTC.

The chain couples TRBV10-3 to TRBJ2-1; D may be TRBD1 (6 bases). Trimming removed 11 bases at V and 7 bases at J, with 18 bases between. CDR3 length equals 13 residues. CDR1 and CDR2 (germline): ENHRY, SYGVKD. The CDR3 nucleotides are TGTGCCGCCCGGACAGTTTTGGGGAATGAGCAGTTCTTC. Translation gives CAARTVLGNEQFF.

With regard to this clone: Additional DNA sequences in this sample encode the identical CDR3. The chain links TRBV7-8 to TRBJ2-5; D gene ambiguous. Germline V lookup: CDR1 SGHVS, CDR2 FQNEAQ. The CDR3 runs to 14 residues. V was pared by 1 base and J by 1 base, with 7 bases between. The CDR3 is CASSLGATQETQYF. DNA for the CDR3: TGTGCCAGCAGCTTAGGGGCGACCCAAGAGACCCAGTACTTC.

The V call is TRBV27, the J call TRBJ1-6; the D gene is possibly TRBD1 (5 bases). The length of the CDR3 is 17 residues. Germline V gene data show CDR1 as MNHEY and CDR2 as SMNVEV (reference sequence). Trimming removed 3 bases at V and 0 bases at J, with 12 bases between. The CDR3 coding sequence is TGTGCCAGCAGTTTCCAGGGCGGGAGCTCCTATAATTCACCCCTCCACTTT. It encodes CASSFQGGSSYNSPLHF.

The chain carries TRBV19 and TRBJ1-4; no clear D gene. The germline gives CDR1 LNHDA, CDR2 SQIVND (reference sequence). V shed 3 bases and J shed 2 bases, with 19 bases lying between them. The CDR3 has 18 residues. The chain's CDR3 is CASSMAGRSAVTNEKLFF. CDR3 in DNA: TGTGCCAGTAGTATGGCAGGCCGTTCGGCGGTGACTAATGAAAAACTGTTTTTT.

This clone was seen only a few times. The chain carries TRBV5-6 and TRBJ2-2, with D perhaps TRBD1 (6 bases). Germline V gene sequence: CDR1 SGHDT, CDR2 YYEEEE. Trimming took 5 bases from V and 0 from J, leaving 11 bases between them. The CDR3 has 15 amino acids. The CDR3 loop is CASRPGTPNTGELFF. CDR3 nucleotide sequence: TGTGCCAGCAGACCCGGGACACCGAACACCGGGGAGCTGTTTTTT.

This clone was observed a few times. The chain uses TRBV2 and TRBJ1-4; weak D call: TRBD1 (5 bases). CDR3 size: 12 residues. V was pared by 11 bases and J by 6 bases, with 13 bases between. Germline V gives CDR1 SNHLY, CDR2 FYNNEI. CDR3 residues: CADGRGDEKLFF. DNA of the CDR3: TGTGCCGACGGGAGGGGAGATGAAAAACTGTTTTTT. The full variable domain, completed using reference TRBV2 and TRBJ1-4, is EPEVTQTPSHQVTQMGQEVILRCVPISNHLYFYWYRQILGQKVEFLVSFYNNEISEKSEIFDDQFSVERPDGSNFTLKIRSTKLEDSAMYFCADGRGDEKLFFGSGTQLSVL.